These T cell receptor beta chains were read from a single sample in a study of cytomegalovirus exposure and HLA in healthy donors. Clones were read by immunoSEQ multiplex PCR, and TCRdb kept only the in-frame ones, dropping some. The table lists 100,000 to 150,000 clones, 10% to 13% of them singletons. Sequencing was performed on PBMCs. Receptors originate from a woman younger than 30 in good health and CMV-seropositive. Both conserved end residues are part of each CDR3. Each record gives: V gene, J gene, CDR3 protein.

v_gene: TRBV7-9; j_gene: TRBJ2-1; CDR3aa: CASSPMGQGHNEQFF
v_gene: TRBV18; j_gene: TRBJ2-1; CDR3aa: CASSPGTGLANEQFF
v_gene: TRBV6-5; j_gene: TRBJ1-1; CDR3aa: CASSRKTENTEAFF
v_gene: TRBV7-9; j_gene: TRBJ2-2; CDR3aa: CASSLKASGSAGELFF
v_gene: TRBV7-9; j_gene: TRBJ2-7; CDR3aa: CASSQTGIEQYF
v_gene: TRBV5-1; j_gene: TRBJ2-7; CDR3aa: CASNGAGSYEQYF
v_gene: TRBV5-1; j_gene: TRBJ2-1; CDR3aa: CASSSLGLLNEQFF
v_gene: TRBV7-9; j_gene: TRBJ1-2; CDR3aa: CASSPRGTGGMGGYTF
v_gene: TRBV27; j_gene: TRBJ2-7; CDR3aa: CASSHVASSYEQYF
v_gene: TRBV30; j_gene: TRBJ1-1; CDR3aa: CAWTSRQTSKTEAFF
v_gene: TRBV5-1; j_gene: TRBJ2-7; CDR3aa: CASSGWAPGQGHYEQYF
v_gene: TRBV5-4; j_gene: TRBJ1-1; CDR3aa: CASSPPVGQGGTEAFF
v_gene: TRBV11-2; j_gene: TRBJ2-1; CDR3aa: CASSPGTGGHNYNEQFF
v_gene: TRBV9; j_gene: TRBJ2-4; CDR3aa: CASSVAGALENIQYF
v_gene: TRBV28; j_gene: TRBJ2-7; CDR3aa: CASSKGLAGAEQYF
v_gene: TRBV5-1; j_gene: TRBJ2-7; CDR3aa: CASSAELAGGPSSYEQYF
v_gene: TRBV9; j_gene: TRBJ2-2; CDR3aa: CASSGILAGELFF
v_gene: TRBV6-1; j_gene: TRBJ2-7; CDR3aa: CASSQTSGNYEQYF
v_gene: TRBV7-8; j_gene: TRBJ2-5; CDR3aa: CASSSRETQYF
v_gene: TRBV7-9; j_gene: TRBJ1-1; CDR3aa: CASSLGWGGDTEAFF
v_gene: TRBV4-1; j_gene: TRBJ1-2; CDR3aa: CASSGPRYGYTF
v_gene: TRBV30; j_gene: TRBJ2-7; CDR3aa: CAWSGHSGDEQYF
v_gene: TRBV29-1; j_gene: TRBJ2-1; CDR3aa: CSVDQRDNNEQFF
v_gene: TRBV14; j_gene: TRBJ2-1; CDR3aa: CASSQDPGYGGSSYNEQFF
v_gene: TRBV29-1; j_gene: TRBJ1-1; CDR3aa: CSVDPKPPNTEAFF
v_gene: TRBV5-6; j_gene: TRBJ2-7; CDR3aa: CASSFSPGGDEQYF
v_gene: TRBV19; j_gene: TRBJ2-2; CDR3aa: CASKGNMGELFF
v_gene: TRBV29-1; j_gene: TRBJ2-7; CDR3aa: CSVSPGQRSYEQYF
v_gene: TRBV5-1; j_gene: TRBJ1-3; CDR3aa: CASSLGQGAGNTIYF
v_gene: TRBV27; j_gene: TRBJ2-5; CDR3aa: CASSPGTSEQETQYF
v_gene: TRBV29-1; j_gene: TRBJ1-1; CDR3aa: CSVLGTGETNTEAFF
v_gene: TRBV7-8; j_gene: TRBJ1-2; CDR3aa: CASSFSGDPGYTF
v_gene: TRBV21-1; j_gene: TRBJ1-5; CDR3aa: CASSKALARRGQPQHF
v_gene: TRBV2; j_gene: TRBJ2-1; CDR3aa: CASSLLASAYNEQFF
v_gene: TRBV28; j_gene: TRBJ2-2; CDR3aa: CASNGSGQTKNTGELFF
v_gene: TRBV5-1; j_gene: TRBJ1-1; CDR3aa: CASNSVGTGVLKTEAFF
v_gene: TRBV30; j_gene: TRBJ2-1; CDR3aa: CALHRDSHVGEQFF
v_gene: TRBV28; j_gene: TRBJ1-2; CDR3aa: CASRQRAGRGRDGYTF
v_gene: TRBV2; j_gene: TRBJ1-5; CDR3aa: CASSELGQSVRPQHF
v_gene: TRBV5-1; j_gene: TRBJ1-4; CDR3aa: CASSPGRESATNEKLFF
v_gene: TRBV7-3; j_gene: TRBJ1-1; CDR3aa: CASSLSRNTEAFF
v_gene: TRBV6-6; j_gene: TRBJ2-1; CDR3aa: CASSLSGSSYNEQFF
v_gene: TRBV9; j_gene: TRBJ1-6; CDR3aa: CASTWGTVNSPLHF
v_gene: TRBV27; j_gene: TRBJ2-7; CDR3aa: CASSFGGNSYEQYF
v_gene: TRBV27; j_gene: TRBJ1-1; CDR3aa: CASSADRVAEAFF
v_gene: TRBV2; j_gene: TRBJ2-7; CDR3aa: CASSWDRSLYEQYF
v_gene: TRBV7-2; j_gene: TRBJ2-1; CDR3aa: CASSLWGEPGLYNEQFF
v_gene: TRBV7-9; j_gene: TRBJ2-1; CDR3aa: CASSFLAGGSGEQFF
v_gene: TRBV11-3; j_gene: TRBJ2-2; CDR3aa: CASRTGAGELFF
v_gene: TRBV5-1; j_gene: TRBJ2-2; CDR3aa: CASSLSGRDTGELFF
v_gene: TRBV5-6; j_gene: TRBJ1-2; CDR3aa: CASSNSGQGYGYTF
v_gene: TRBV11-2; j_gene: TRBJ2-3; CDR3aa: CASSLDLRTDTQYF